This is a list of T cell receptor beta chains from one sample in a study of blood T cells in healthy people across ages. TCRdb independently ran MiXCR on the 5' RACE reads; one entry per CDR3 protein. The sample lists some 900,000 distinct CDR3 sequences, under 50% seen once, with around 15% in the top ten. Sequencing used blood. These receptors originate from a man younger than 45 in good health. Both conserved end residues are part of each CDR3. The order of the fields is clone size, D gene, V gene, J gene, CDR3 DNA, CDR3 protein. D genes are given only for firm matches. Rows may omit the clone size; those that give it use once, few, many or a size class.

clone_size: -; d_call: -; v_call: TRBV4-3; j_call: TRBJ2-7; cdr3_nt: TGCGCCAGCAGCCCTAGCGGGACAGGGGAGTCCTACGAGCAGTACTTC; cdr3_aa: CASSPSGTGESYEQYF
clone_size: -; d_call: -; v_call: TRBV3-1; j_call: TRBJ1-2; cdr3_nt: TGTGTCAGCAGCCAAGACTACTATGGCTACACCTTC; cdr3_aa: CVSSQDYYGYTF
clone_size: -; d_call: -; v_call: TRBV2; j_call: TRBJ1-1; cdr3_nt: TGTGCCAGCAGTGAACCGCGGCACAGAAGGAACACTGAAGCTTTCTTT; cdr3_aa: CASSEPRHRRNTEAFF
clone_size: -; d_call: TRBD2; v_call: TRBV9; j_call: TRBJ2-7; cdr3_nt: TGTGCCAGCAGCGAGACTAGCGGGGCAACGGACTACGAGCAGTACTTC; cdr3_aa: CASSETSGATDYEQYF
clone_size: -; d_call: -; v_call: TRBV5-1; j_call: TRBJ2-2; cdr3_nt: TGCGCCAGCCCCCCCAGTCCTATGGCGCGTAGTATCGGGGAGCTGTTTTTT; cdr3_aa: CASPPSPMARSIGELFF
clone_size: few; d_call: -; v_call: TRBV5-6; j_call: TRBJ2-7; cdr3_nt: TGTGCCAGCAGCCTGCTTGGAGATACCTACGAGCAGTACTTC; cdr3_aa: CASSLLGDTYEQYF
clone_size: -; d_call: -; v_call: TRBV20-1; j_call: TRBJ1-2; cdr3_nt: TGCAGTGCTAGGGGGGTGAAAGGAGTGTATGGCTACACCTTC; cdr3_aa: CSARGVKGVYGYTF
clone_size: many; d_call: TRBD1; v_call: TRBV7-9; j_call: TRBJ2-7; cdr3_nt: TGCGCCAGCAGCTCCCGGGACAGCTCCTACGAGCAGTACTTC; cdr3_aa: CASSSRDSSYEQYF
clone_size: few; d_call: -; v_call: TRBV3-1; j_call: TRBJ2-3; cdr3_nt: TGTGCCAGCAGCCCAGCCAGACGCACAGATACGCAGTATTTT; cdr3_aa: CASSPARRTDTQYF
clone_size: -; d_call: TRBD2; v_call: TRBV5-1; j_call: TRBJ2-1; cdr3_nt: TGCGCCAGCAACTTGTTAGCGGGGCGATACAATGAGCAGTTCTTC; cdr3_aa: CASNLLAGRYNEQFF
clone_size: -; d_call: TRBD2; v_call: TRBV5-1; j_call: TRBJ2-7; cdr3_nt: TGCGCCAGCAGCTTTCTAGCGGGGAAAGAGGCCCAGTACTTC; cdr3_aa: CASSFLAGKEAQYF
clone_size: -; d_call: -; v_call: TRBV2; j_call: TRBJ2-7; cdr3_nt: TGTGCCAGCAGTGAACAGACGGCCAGCTCCTACGAGCAGTACTTC; cdr3_aa: CASSEQTASSYEQYF
clone_size: -; d_call: TRBD2; v_call: TRBV28; j_call: TRBJ2-1; cdr3_nt: TGTGCCAGCAGTTTCCCCGGGGGGGGAAACAATGAGCAGTTCTTC; cdr3_aa: CASSFPGGGNNEQFF
clone_size: -; d_call: TRBD1; v_call: TRBV12-3/TRBV12-4; j_call: TRBJ1-5; cdr3_nt: TGTGCCAGCAGTTTCGCGGGACAGGGCTCTCAGCCCCAGCATTTT; cdr3_aa: CASSFAGQGSQPQHF
clone_size: -; d_call: TRBD2; v_call: TRBV4-3; j_call: TRBJ2-2; cdr3_nt: TGCGCCAGCAGCCAAGGGGGCGGGGGGGCCACCGGGGAGCTGTTTTTT; cdr3_aa: CASSQGGGGATGELFF
clone_size: -; d_call: TRBD2; v_call: TRBV7-6; j_call: TRBJ2-7; cdr3_nt: TGTGCCAGCAGCTTAGCGGGAGGCGGGGGGTTCTACGAGCAGTACTTC; cdr3_aa: CASSLAGGGGFYEQYF
clone_size: -; d_call: -; v_call: TRBV24-1; j_call: TRBJ2-5; cdr3_nt: TGTGCCACCAGTGATTTGGGAGCCTTAGGGGAGACCCAGTACTTC; cdr3_aa: CATSDLGALGETQYF
clone_size: -; d_call: TRBD1; v_call: TRBV12-3/TRBV12-4; j_call: TRBJ1-2; cdr3_nt: TGTGCCAGCAGCTCCCCCCCGGGACAGGGGGCTTACACCTTC; cdr3_aa: CASSSPPGQGAYTF
clone_size: once; d_call: -; v_call: TRBV27; j_call: TRBJ1-5; cdr3_nt: TGTGCCAGCAGTTTATCAGGGGGTATCGGTCAGCCCCAGCATTTT; cdr3_aa: CASSLSGGIGQPQHF
clone_size: -; d_call: -; v_call: TRBV2; j_call: TRBJ1-1; cdr3_nt: TGTGCCAGCAGGGGTCCCGGCCGCACTGAAGCTTTCTTT; cdr3_aa: CASRGPGRTEAFF
clone_size: -; d_call: -; v_call: TRBV20-1; j_call: TRBJ1-1; cdr3_nt: TGCAGTGCTCGAGCCAGGGGGAACACTGAAGCTTTCTTT; cdr3_aa: CSARARGNTEAFF
clone_size: -; d_call: TRBD1; v_call: TRBV6-2/TRBV6-3; j_call: TRBJ2-1; cdr3_nt: TGTGCCAGCAGTGACACGGGACAGGGATCCTACAATGAGCAGTTCTTC; cdr3_aa: CASSDTGQGSYNEQFF
clone_size: -; d_call: -; v_call: TRBV5-1; j_call: TRBJ1-2; cdr3_nt: TGCGCCAGCAGCTTGGAGGAGGGGGAATACGGCTACACCTTC; cdr3_aa: CASSLEEGEYGYTF
clone_size: -; d_call: TRBD1; v_call: TRBV6-6; j_call: TRBJ2-1; cdr3_nt: TGTGCCAGCAGTTACCGACAGGGGGGGCGGAATGAGCAGTTCTTC; cdr3_aa: CASSYRQGGRNEQFF